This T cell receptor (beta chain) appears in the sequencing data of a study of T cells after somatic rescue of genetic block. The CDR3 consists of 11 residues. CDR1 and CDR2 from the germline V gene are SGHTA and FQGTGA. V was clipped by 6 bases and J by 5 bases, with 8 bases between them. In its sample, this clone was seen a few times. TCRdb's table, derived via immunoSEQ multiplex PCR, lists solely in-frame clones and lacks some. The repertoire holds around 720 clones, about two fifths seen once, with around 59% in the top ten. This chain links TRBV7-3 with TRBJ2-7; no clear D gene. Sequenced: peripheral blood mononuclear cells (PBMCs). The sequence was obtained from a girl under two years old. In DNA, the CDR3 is TGTGCCAGCAGGTTGGAAAACGAGCAGTACTTC. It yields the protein CASRLENEQYF.